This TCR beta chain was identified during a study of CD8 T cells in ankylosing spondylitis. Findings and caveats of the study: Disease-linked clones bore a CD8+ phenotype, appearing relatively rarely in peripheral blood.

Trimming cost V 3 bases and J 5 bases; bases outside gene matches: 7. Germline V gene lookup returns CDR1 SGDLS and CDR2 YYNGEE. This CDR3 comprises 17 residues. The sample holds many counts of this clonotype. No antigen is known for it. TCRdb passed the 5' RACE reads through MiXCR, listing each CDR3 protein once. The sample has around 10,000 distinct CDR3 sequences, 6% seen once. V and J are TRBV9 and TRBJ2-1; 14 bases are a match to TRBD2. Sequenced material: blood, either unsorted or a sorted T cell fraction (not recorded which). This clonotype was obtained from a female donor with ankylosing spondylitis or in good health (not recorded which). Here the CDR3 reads CASSARLAGGHDNEQFF. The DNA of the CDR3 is TGTGCCAGCAGCGCCCGACTAGCGGGGGGGCATGACAATGAGCAGTTCTTC.